This TCR beta chain is drawn from a study of blood T cell repertoires in COVID-19. Study at large: The United States, Italy and Spain supplied acute and convalescent COVID-19 samples. T cells, B-cell-depleted T cells, or PBMCs provided the cDNA or gDNA that served as material.

The length of the CDR3 is 15 residues. The germline V and J ends were trimmed by 3 bases and 0 bases, with 12 bases remaining between them. The germline V gene has CDR1 SGHRS and CDR2 YFSETQ. Generated by immunoSEQ multiplex PCR, the TCRdb table keeps only in-frame clones and is missing some. The data contain roughly 260,000 clones, about 85% of them singletons. The chain employs TRBV5-1 and TRBJ1-2, with D tentatively TRBD1 (5 bases). The TCR was taken from a woman aged 45-65 years who had recovered from COVID-19. Material: peripheral blood. Here the CDR3 reads CASSSAGGANYGYTF. The CDR3 DNA reads as TGCGCCAGCAGCTCAGCGGGGGGAGCTAACTATGGCTACACCTTC. Looking up the rest from reference TRBV5-1 and TRBJ1-2 gives the full variable domain: KAGVTQTPRYLIKTRGQQVTLSCSPISGHRSVSWYQQTPGQGLQFLFEYFSETQRNKGNFPGRFSGRQFSNSRSEMNVSTLELGDSALYLCASSSAGGANYGYTFGSGTRLTVV.